This TCR beta chain originates from a study of shared T cell receptors in the human thymus. Method: immunoSEQ multiplex PCR; TCRdb's copy keeps in-frame clones and lacks some. The sample lists around 730,000 clones, around 85% occurring once. Germline V gene sequence: CDR1 SGHDT, CDR2 YYEEEE. Between the trimmed V and J ends, which lost 3 bases and 2 bases, there was a span of 18 bases. This CDR3 comprises 16 residues. These same data were also listed under a study on human thymus T cells.

The V call is TRBV5-6, the J call TRBJ2-7; TRBD1 is a possible D gene (5 bases). Input material: thymocytes. The receptor was isolated from a girl under three years old with a congenital heart defect. This chain's CDR3 is CASSSPLEGEAYEQYF. CDR3 sequence (DNA): TGTGCCAGCAGCTCACCTCTGGAAGGGGAAGCCTACGAGCAGTACTTC.